The 29 T cell receptor beta chains below come from one sample, sequenced in a study of blood T cell repertoires in COVID-19. The protocol was immunoSEQ multiplex PCR, while the TCRdb copy is restricted to in-frame clones and leaves out a portion. Counted here are around 60,000 clones, 86% occurring once; the ten biggest clones make up more than 12%. Sequencing used peripheral blood. The receptors were sampled from a human donor in a cohort sampled during active COVID-19.

The chain has TRBV11-2 and TRBJ2-2, with D tentatively TRBD1 (6 bases). The CDR3 runs to 15 residues. V lost 6 bases and J 6 bases, leaving 17 bases between the germline ends. The V gene's germline CDR1 is SGHAT and CDR2 FQNNGV. The CDR3 nucleotides are TGTGCCAGCAGAAGGAGGACAGAAGGGGCCGGGGAGCTGTTTTTT. Translating gives CASRRRTEGAGELFF.

This clone was seen only once. This CDR3 reads CASSPFLAGGGNEQFF. The CDR3 DNA reads TGTGCCAGCAGCCCCTTTCTAGCGGGAGGAGGGAATGAGCAGTTCTTC. The rearrangement uses TRBV9 and TRBJ2-1, with 11 bases fitting TRBD2. The CDR3 loop spans 16 amino acids. CDR1 is SGDLS and CDR2 is YYNGEE in the germline V gene. V was clipped by 4 bases and J by 7 bases; unmatched bases: 10. Looking up the rest from reference TRBV9 and TRBJ2-1 gives the full variable domain: DSGVTQTPKHLITATGQRVTLRCSPRSGDLSVYWYQQSLDQGLQFLIQYYNGEERAKGNILERFSAQQFPDLHSELNLSSLELGDSALYFCASSPFLAGGGNEQFFGPGTRLTVL.

The chain employs TRBV18 and TRBJ2-7; D remains unclear. Germline V lookup: CDR1 KGHSH, CDR2 LQKENI. This CDR3 region has 14 residues. V dropped 3 bases and J dropped 1 base, with 10 bases sitting between them. CDR3 protein: CASSPSGPSYEQYF. CDR3 DNA: TGTGCCAGCTCACCTTCGGGTCCTTCCTACGAGCAGTACTTC.

The gene calls are TRBV24-1 and TRBJ2-3; TRBD2 aligns across 13 bases. CDR3 length equals 17 residues. V dropped 4 bases and J dropped 1; count of bases not matched to a gene: 4. The germline gives CDR1 KGHDR, CDR2 SFDVKD. The DNA for the CDR3 is TGTGCCACCAGTGAAAGGACTAGCGGGAGAGGCACAGATACGCAGTATTTT. Protein: CATSERTSGRGTDTQYF.

This chain connects TRBV10-2 to TRBJ2-7, with 14 bases fitting TRBD2. The CDR3 contains 15 residues. Germline V gene lookup returns CDR1 WSHSY and CDR2 SAAADI. V shed 8 bases and J 7 bases; nucleotides not matched to a gene: 10. CDR3 bases: TGCGCCAGCGGGACTAGCGGGAGAAAGTTTATGGAGCAGTACTTC. It specifies CASGTSGRKFMEQYF.

V gene TRBV2 combines with J gene TRBJ1-2; TRBD1 is a possible D gene (5 bases). V was trimmed by 4 bases and J by 4 bases, leaving 13 bases between them. Per germline, CDR1 SNHLY and CDR2 FYNNEI. CDR3 length: 14 residues. CDR3 sequence reads: CASSVIGATYGYTF. The CDR3, as DNA: TGTGCCAGCAGTGTAATAGGGGCGACCTATGGCTACACCTTC.

The chain recombines TRBV28 with TRBJ2-7; the match to TRBD2 covers 12 bases. This CDR3 contains 15 residues. Germline CDR1 reads MDHEN; CDR2 reads SYDVKM. J lost 12 bases, V lost 6 bases, and 15 bases had no gene match. The CDR3 protein is CASSGLAGTSRLGYF. The DNA for the CDR3 is TGTGCCAGCAGCGGACTAGCGGGAACCTCGCGTCTTGGGTACTTC. Using reference TRBV28 and TRBJ2-7 for the parts outside the CDR3, the full variable domain is DVKVTQSSRYLVKRTGEKVFLECVQDMDHENMFWYRQDPGLGLRLIYFSYDVKMKEKGDIPEGYSVSREKKERFSLILESASTNQTSMYLCASSGLAGTSRLGYFGPGTRLTVT.

The gene calls are TRBV6-2 or TRBV6-3 and TRBJ2-3, with D possibly being TRBD1 (5 bases). CDR3 length equals 13 residues. The V end lost 2 bases, the J end lost 4 bases, and 7 bases lay between the germline ends. The germline gives CDR1 MNHEY, CDR2 SVGEGT. The CDR3 nucleotides read TGTGCCAGCAGTTACGCGACAGCAGATACGCAGTATTTT. This gives the protein CASSYATADTQYF.

The chain joins TRBV7-2 to TRBJ2-5; 9 positions agree with TRBD1. The CDR3 is 14 amino acids. Germline assignment: CDR1 SGHTA and CDR2 FQGNSA. The V gene end was trimmed by 5 bases and the J gene end by 5 bases; junction bases not matched to a gene: 6. The CDR3 DNA reads as TGTGCCAGCAGCGTGACAGGGGGTATGGAGACCCAGTACTTC. This sequence encodes CASSVTGGMETQYF. The variable domain in full, with the rest retrieved from reference TRBV7-2 and TRBJ2-5, is GAGVSQSPSNKVTEKGKDVELRCDPISGHTALYWYRQSLGQGLEFLIYFQGNSAPDKSGLPSDRFSAERTGGSVSTLTIQRTQQEDSAVYLCASSVTGGMETQYFGPGTRLLVL.

The chain couples TRBV7-2 to TRBJ2-1; perhaps TRBD1 as D (7 bases). The CDR3 is 13 amino acids. V lost 5 bases, J lost 9 bases, and 14 bases lay in between. The germline V gene encodes CDR1 SGHTA and CDR2 FQGNSA. In DNA, the CDR3 is TGTGCCAGCAGCCCCCAGGGGGGTGGTGAGCAGTTCTTC. It specifies CASSPQGGGEQFF.

A note on this clone: This specimen includes other DNA sequences encoding the same CDR3. The chain uses TRBV19 and TRBJ2-7; the match to TRBD1 covers 8 bases. V lost 3 bases, J lost 3 bases, and 4 bases stayed unmatched. The CDR3 contains 14 residues. The germline V gene encodes CDR1 LNHDA and CDR2 SQIVND (reference sequence). As DNA, the CDR3 is TGTGCCAGTAGTATTACAGGGGGAATCTACGAGCAGTACTTC. It yields the protein CASSITGGIYEQYF.

V is TRBV28 and J is TRBJ2-5; 8 bases align to TRBD1. There are 16 residues in the CDR3. V trimming: 3 bases; J trimming: 0 bases; junction bases outside the gene matches: 6. Germline-derived CDR1 and CDR2 are MDHEN and SYDVKM. The CDR3 region is CASSFRGRGYQETQYF. CDR3 bases: TGTGCCAGCAGTTTCAGGGGGCGCGGGTACCAAGAGACCCAGTACTTC.

The rearrangement joins TRBV28 to TRBJ1-5, with TRBD1 matching over 8 bases. CDR1 and CDR2 (germline): MDHEN, SYDVKM. The trim removed 6 bases at V and 6 bases at J, leaving 10 bases unmatched. CDR3 length equals 15 residues. The CDR3 DNA follows: TGTGCCAGCAGCCCCCGGAGACAGGGGAGTCAGCCCCAGCATTTT. This translates into CASSPRRQGSQPQHF.

This clone was recorded a few times. The chain employs TRBV28 and TRBJ1-5, with D tentatively TRBD1 (5 bases). The germline V gene encodes CDR1 MDHEN and CDR2 SYDVKM. The CDR3 length is 15 residues. V lost 8 bases, J lost 4 bases, and 18 bases lay in between. The CDR3 is CASGGGDLVNQPQHF. The CDR3 bases are TGTGCCAGCGGTGGAGGGGACCTGGTGAATCAGCCCCAGCATTTT.

The chain joins TRBV4-1 to TRBJ2-1, with 7 positions matching TRBD2. The length of the CDR3 is 15 residues. Germline CDR1 MGHRA, CDR2 YSYEKL. V shed 4 bases and J 8 bases; nucleotides not matched to a gene: 11. The CDR3 DNA follows: TGCGCCAGCAGCCCCTTGGGACTACCAGACTATGAGCAGTTCTTC. The encoded protein is CASSPLGLPDYEQFF.

The rearrangement joins TRBV24-1 to TRBJ2-2, with TRBD1 matching over 8 bases. The germline V gene has CDR1 KGHDR and CDR2 SFDVKD. CDR3 length equals 13 residues. J gave up 7 bases and V 7 bases, and 4 bases lay outside the gene matches. The CDR3 DNA sequence: TGTGCCACCAGCCGGACAGGGATCGGGGAGCTGTTTTTT. The encoded protein is CATSRTGIGELFF.

The chain couples TRBV28 to TRBJ1-2; D might be TRBD1 (6 bases). Germline V gene sequence: CDR1 MDHEN, CDR2 SYDVKM. V gave up 2 bases and J gave up 4 bases, with 11 bases separating them. The CDR3 totals 14 residues. The CDR3 bases are TGTGCCAGCAGTTTAGTACAGGGAACCTATGGCTACACCTTC. It translates to CASSLVQGTYGYTF.

The chain is built from TRBV7-2 and TRBJ2-5, with D perhaps TRBD2 (6 bases). This CDR3 is built from 14 residues. Germline CDR1 SGHTA, CDR2 FQGNSA. Trimming took off 3 bases at V and 2 bases at J, with 10 bases between the two ends. As DNA, the CDR3 is TGTGCCAGCAGCTTGGTAGCGGTTCAAGAGACCCAGTACTTC. This sequence encodes CASSLVAVQETQYF.

This chain connects TRBV18 to TRBJ2-7, with D possibly TRBD1 on 6 matching bases. CDR1 is KGHSH and CDR2 is LQKENI in the germline V gene. Trimming shortened V by 1 base and J by 5 bases, and 15 bases separated the two germline ends. This CDR3 has 15 residues. CDR3 protein: CASSPRRDKPHEQYF. For the CDR3, the DNA is TGTGCCAGCTCACCACGAAGGGACAAACCCCACGAGCAGTACTTC.

This clone was seen only a few times. A junction end diverges from the germline sequence, so it may reflect a read error. The chain combines TRBV7-9 with TRBJ1-2, with D unclear. Germline V CDR1 and CDR2: SEHNR, FQNEAQ (reference sequence). The CDR3 is made up of 11 amino acids. The CDR3 coding sequence is TGTGCCAGCAGCTTAGCGCGGCAACAAGAATTC. It specifies CASSLARQQEF.

This chain uses TRBV11-3 with TRBJ2-5; TRBD2 agrees at 8 bases. Germline loops: CDR1 SGHNT, CDR2 YENEEA. This CDR3 contains 15 residues. Trimming at V came to 5 bases and at J to 5 bases, leaving 10 bases not matched to a gene. The CDR3 reads CASSRGTRRRETQYF. The CDR3 DNA is TGTGCCAGCAGCCGAGGGACTAGGAGGCGGGAGACCCAGTACTTC. Full variable domain (outside the CDR3, taken from reference TRBV11-3 and TRBJ2-5): EAGVVQSPRYKIIEKKQPVAFWCNPISGHNTLYWYLQNLGQGPELLIRYENEEAVDDSQLPKDRFSAERLKGVDSTLKIQPAELGDSAVYLCASSRGTRRRETQYFGPGTRLLVL.

This clone is termed medium-sized. The chain joins TRBV7-9 to TRBJ2-7, with 9 bases aligning to TRBD1. From germline, CDR1 is SEHNR and CDR2 FQNEAQ (reference sequence). The CDR3 totals 16 residues. With V trimmed by 5 bases and J by 4 bases, 12 bases remained unmatched. CDR3 DNA sequence: TGTGCCAGCAGCCCCCTCCCGGGACAGGGAACATACGAGCAGTACTTC. Its translation is CASSPLPGQGTYEQYF.

This clone appeared once. The chain is built from TRBV27 and TRBJ1-4; a possible D gene is TRBD1 (6 bases). Trimming removed 7 bases from V and 11 bases from J, with 11 bases in between. The CDR3 has 11 residues. The germline V gene encodes CDR1 MNHEY and CDR2 SMNVEV (reference sequence). The CDR3 DNA follows: TGTGCCAGCAAACAGGGTGCCAAACTGTTTTTT. Its translation is CASKQGAKLFF.

Written as DNA, the CDR3 is TGTGCCAGCAGCCAAGTTTCGTACTCCTACGAGCAGTACTTC. Translating gives CASSQVSYSYEQYF. The V and J genes are TRBV3-1 (or the pseudogene TRBV3-2) and TRBJ2-7; no clear D gene. Germline V gene data show CDR1 as LGHDT and CDR2 as YNNKEL (reference sequence). The CDR3 sequence is 14 residues long. The germline V and J ends were trimmed by 1 base and 0 bases, with 7 bases remaining between them.

This chain connects TRBV18 to TRBJ2-1; 7 nucleotides agree with TRBD1. CDR1 is KGHSH and CDR2 is LQKENI in the germline V gene. The CDR3 sequence is 16 residues long. Trimming cost V 3 bases and J 4 bases; bases outside gene matches: 9. As DNA, the CDR3 is TGTGCCAGCTCACCGGGAGACAGGGCGTTGTACAATGAGCAGTTCTTC. It translates to CASSPGDRALYNEQFF.

This clone has only a few counts. This chain joins TRBV7-8 and TRBJ1-5; D unclear. CDR3 length: 15 amino acids. V was cut by 1 base and J by 0 bases, with 7 bases left in between. Germline values: CDR1 SGHVS, CDR2 FQNEAQ. The CDR3 nucleotides read TGTGCCAGCAGCTTAGGGGCCGGTAGCAATCAGCCCCAGCATTTT. Its translation is CASSLGAGSNQPQHF. Complete variable domain (other parts from reference TRBV7-8 and TRBJ1-5): GAGVSQSPRYKVAKRGQDVALRCDPISGHVSLFWYQQALGQGPEFLTYFQNEAQLDKSGLPSDRFFAERPEGSVSTLKIQRTQQEDSAVYLCASSLGAGSNQPQHFGDGTRLSIL.

In this sample, this clone is medium-sized. This chain connects TRBV5-1 to TRBJ2-2; the D is unclear. The V end was cut by 4 bases, the J end by 6 bases, with 7 bases between. Germline assignment: CDR1 SGHRS and CDR2 YFSETQ. This CDR3 comprises 12 residues. CDR3 protein: CASSLTSGELFF. The CDR3 coding sequence is TGCGCCAGCAGCCTTACATCCGGGGAGCTGTTTTTT. The complete variable domain, with remaining parts taken from reference TRBV5-1 and TRBJ2-2, reads KAGVTQTPRYLIKTRGQQVTLSCSPISGHRSVSWYQQTPGQGLQFLFEYFSETQRNKGNFPGRFSGRQFSNSRSEMNVSTLELGDSALYLCASSLTSGELFFGEGSRLTVL.

This clone came up a few times. The chain recombines TRBV28 with TRBJ2-7; no firm D call. Deletions cut 4 bases from V and 4 bases from J, with 5 bases between. This CDR3 is built from 11 residues. Germline CDR1 is MDHEN and CDR2 is SYDVKM. CDR3 coding DNA: TGTGCCAGCAGTTCTCCGTACGAGCAGTACTTC. This translates into CASSSPYEQYF.

This rearrangement joins TRBV2 to TRBJ1-5; 8 positions match TRBD1. Unmatched junction bases numbered 6, after V lost 2 bases and J lost 3 bases. CDR1 SNHLY and CDR2 FYNNEI come from the germline V gene. This CDR3 region has 16 residues. The CDR3 bases are TGTGCCAGCAGTGAAAAGGGGGGACAGGTCAATCAGCCCCAGCATTTT. This codes for CASSEKGGQVNQPQHF.